The rows below give T cell receptor beta chains drawn from one sample of a study of cytomegalovirus exposure and HLA in healthy donors. Assay: immunoSEQ multiplex PCR; the TCRdb copy retains only in-frame clones and omits some. The table records 90,000 to 100,000 clones, around 70% of them present only once. Sequenced: PBMCs. The receptor source for this set is a man aged 45 to 65 in good health and CMV-seronegative. The CDR3 runs from the conserved cysteine through the conserved F or W. The order of the fields is clone size, D gene, V gene, J gene, CDR3 DNA, CDR3 protein. D genes are given only for firm matches. Clone size is given for some rows only: seen once, a few or many times, or a class if the clone is expanded.

few,-,TRBV6-5,TRBJ1-4,TGTGCCAGCAGTTACGGGAGGGCAGGATGGGGGGAAAAACTGTTTTTT,CASSYGRAGWGEKLFF
-,TRBD2,TRBV7-3,TRBJ2-1,TGTGCCAGCAGCTTAATCCCTCTAGCGGGAGACAATGAGCAGTTCTTC,CASSLIPLAGDNEQFF
once,-,TRBV2,TRBJ2-1,TGTGCCAGCATTCGACTAGACAATGAGCAGTTCTTC,CASIRLDNEQFF
-,TRBD2,TRBV14,TRBJ2-1,TGTGCCAGCAGCCGGCTGGAGACTAGCGGCTACAATGAGCAGTTCTTC,CASSRLETSGYNEQFF
-,TRBD1,TRBV6-4,TRBJ1-6,TGTGCCAGCAGTGCCTCAGGGGCAGGGGGGAATTCACCCCTCCACTTT,CASSASGAGGNSPLHF
few,TRBD1,TRBV5-1,TRBJ1-1,TGCGCCAGCAGCTTGCAGGGACAGCGAGGCACTGAAGCTTTCTTT,CASSLQGQRGTEAFF
-,TRBD1,TRBV28,TRBJ1-5,TGTGCCAGCAGTCTCCCCGGACAGGGAGGTTACCAGCCCCAGCATTTT,CASSLPGQGGYQPQHF
-,TRBD1,TRBV10-3,TRBJ2-5,TGTGCCATCAGACCCGACAGGGGGGGAGAGACCCAGTACTTC,CAIRPDRGGETQYF
-,-,TRBV5-1,TRBJ1-1,TGCGCCAGCAGCTTAATAGGTCAGGGGCCTGTCACTGAAGCTTTCTTT,CASSLIGQGPVTEAFF
-,-,TRBV6-5,TRBJ1-2,TGTGCCAGCAGTTACGGGGGGGGTAACTATGGCTACACCTTC,CASSYGGGNYGYTF
few,TRBD1,TRBV5-6,TRBJ2-7,TGTGCCAGCAGCATAGGACAGGGTTTGTACGAGCAGTACTTC,CASSIGQGLYEQYF
few,TRBD2,TRBV30,TRBJ2-5,TGTGCCTGGAGTGTAAACTGGTCGGGAGGGCTGGGAGAGACCCAGTACTTC,CAWSVNWSGGLGETQYF
-,-,TRBV29-1,TRBJ1-1,TGCAGCACATGGAACAACAGGGCACTTGAAGCTTTCTTT,CSTWNNRALEAFF
-,TRBD2,TRBV4-3,TRBJ2-1,TGCGCCAGCAGCCAGGAGGGACTAGCGGCTTACAATGAGCAGTTCTTC,CASSQEGLAAYNEQFF
-,-,TRBV7-7,TRBJ2-5,TGTGCTAGCAGTTCCGGAGAGACCCAGTACTTC,CASSSGETQYF
-,-,TRBV5-1,TRBJ2-3,TGCGCCAGCAGCTTGAGACAGTCCGTCACAGATACGCAGTATTTT,CASSLRQSVTDTQYF
-,-,TRBV6-4,TRBJ2-2,TGTGCCAGCAGTGATCGGAGCACCGGGGAGCTGTTTTTT,CASSDRSTGELFF
-,TRBD1,TRBV27,TRBJ2-5,TGTGCCAGCAGTCCCCGGACAGGGAGGCCCCAAGAGACCCAGTACTTC,CASSPRTGRPQETQYF
-,-,TRBV4-2,TRBJ1-3,TGTGCCAGCAGCCAAGAAGCGGGGAACCTCTCTGGAAACACCATATATTTT,CASSQEAGNLSGNTIYF
-,TRBD1,TRBV4-1,TRBJ2-1,TGCGCCAGCAGCCAACGACAGGGGACCGCCTACAATGAGCAGTTCTTC,CASSQRQGTAYNEQFF
-,TRBD1,TRBV5-1,TRBJ2-5,TGCGCCAGCAGGAAAGGACAGGGGGCGGATCAAGAGACCCAGTACTTC,CASRKGQGADQETQYF
-,TRBD1,TRBV6-1,TRBJ2-7,TGTGCCAGCAGTGAAGCGTGGGACAGAACCGGTAACACGTTGTCCTACGAGCAGTACTTC,CASSEAWDRTGNTLSYEQYF
few,TRBD1,TRBV19,TRBJ2-5,TGTGCCAGTAGTATAGGAGGGACAGCGGAGACCCAGTACTTC,CASSIGGTAETQYF
-,-,TRBV4-3,TRBJ1-3,TGCGCCAGCAGCCAAGGTTCACAGGGTTGGGACACCATATATTTT,CASSQGSQGWDTIYF
few,-,TRBV4-3,TRBJ2-1,TGCGCCAGCAGCCAAGATCCAGCGGTTGAGCAGTTCTTC,CASSQDPAVEQFF
-,-,TRBV7-2,TRBJ2-2,TGTGCCAGCAGCTTAGGCGTCCCGCACTTCACCGGGGAGCTGTTTTTT,CASSLGVPHFTGELFF
-,-,TRBV29-1,TRBJ2-7,TGCAGCGTCTCCTGGTCCCAGTACAACTCCTACGAGCAGTACTTC,CSVSWSQYNSYEQYF
few,-,TRBV18,TRBJ1-5,TGTGCCAGCTCGCCGACTTGGGGCAATCAGCCCCAGCATTTT,CASSPTWGNQPQHF
once,TRBD1,TRBV9,TRBJ1-2,TGTGCCAGCAGCGTGGGTCCCAGGGGGGATAACTATGGCTACACCTTC,CASSVGPRGDNYGYTF
once,-,TRBV7-9,TRBJ1-2,TGTGCCAGCAGCTTAGACAGGGCCCGCTATGGCTACACCTTC,CASSLDRARYGYTF